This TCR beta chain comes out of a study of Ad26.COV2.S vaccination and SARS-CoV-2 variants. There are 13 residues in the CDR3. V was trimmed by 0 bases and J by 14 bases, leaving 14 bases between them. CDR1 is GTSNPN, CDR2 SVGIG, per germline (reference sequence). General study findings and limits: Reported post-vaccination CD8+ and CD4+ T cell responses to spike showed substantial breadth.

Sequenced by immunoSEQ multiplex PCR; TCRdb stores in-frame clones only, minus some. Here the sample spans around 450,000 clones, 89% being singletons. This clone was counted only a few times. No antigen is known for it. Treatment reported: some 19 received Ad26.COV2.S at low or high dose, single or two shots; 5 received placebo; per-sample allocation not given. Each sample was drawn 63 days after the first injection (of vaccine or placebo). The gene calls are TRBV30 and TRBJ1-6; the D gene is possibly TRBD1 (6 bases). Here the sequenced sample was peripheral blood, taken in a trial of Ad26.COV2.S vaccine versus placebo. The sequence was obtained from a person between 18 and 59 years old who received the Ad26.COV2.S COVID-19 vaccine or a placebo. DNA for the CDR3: TGTGCCTGGAGTGTACAAGGGGGGTTGGCCCTCCACTTT. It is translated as CAWSVQGGLALHF.